This entry lists 14 T cell receptor beta chains sequenced from one sample in a study of T cells in Graves' hyperthyroidism and ophthalmopathy. RNA transcripts served as the template for amplifying TCR beta CDR3 regions. Carried out on the TCR CDR3, a first-round RT-PCR used the HTBI primer set. TCRdb re-called the multiplex PCR reads through MiXCR, storing one row per CDR3 protein. Seen here are about 770,000 distinct CDR3 sequences, around 20% observed once, and the top ten hold over 15%. Sequenced input: blood. These receptors were obtained from a woman between 50 and 59 years old with Graves' hyperthyroidism that later progressed to Graves' ophthalmopathy.

This clonotype came up many times. The chain uses TRBV6-6 and TRBJ2-7; the D is unclear. V dropped 0 bases and J dropped 3 bases, with 12 bases sitting between them. This CDR3 comprises 15 residues. Germline values: CDR1 MNHNY, CDR2 SVGAGI (reference sequence). The CDR3 coding sequence is TGTGCCAGCAGTTACTCTGCCCTGGGCTACTACGAGCAGTACTTC. It is translated as CASSYSALGYYEQYF.

The chain couples TRBV3-1 to TRBJ1-2; 10 bases align to TRBD1. J lost 6 bases, V lost 4 bases, and 8 bases had no gene match. The CDR3 is 15 residues long. Germline CDR1 and CDR2: LGHDT and YNNKEL (reference sequence). CDR3 in amino acids: CASSPMGQGLHGYTF. Written as DNA, the CDR3 is TGTGCCAGCAGCCCTATGGGACAGGGGCTGCATGGCTACACCTTC.

J is TRBJ2-7 and V is TRBV5-1, with D perhaps matching TRBD1 or TRBD2 (5 bases each). The CDR3 is 15 residues long. Germline V CDR1 and CDR2: SGHRS, YFSETQ. Between the trimmed V and J ends, which lost 3 bases and 3 bases, there was a span of 16 bases. CDR3 sequence: CASSSGDSAGYEQYF. Written as DNA, the CDR3 is TGCGCCAGCAGCTCGGGCGACAGTGCGGGCTACGAGCAGTACTTC.

V gene TRBV9 combines with J gene TRBJ2-5; D uncertain. In germline, CDR1 is SGDLS, CDR2 YYNGEE. V lost 8 bases to trimming and J lost 1 base, with 15 bases between them. The CDR3 sequence is 14 residues long. CDR3 residues: CASGVAASQETQYF. CDR3 nucleotides: TGTGCCAGTGGGGTCGCGGCAAGCCAAGAGACCCAGTACTTC.

This clonotype has a handful of counts. The chain has TRBV12-3 or TRBV12-4 and TRBJ2-2; D is perhaps TRBD1 or TRBD2 (5 bases each). This CDR3 has 16 amino acids. Trimming removed 2 bases from V and 5 bases from J, with 15 bases in between. The CDR3 DNA reads TGTGCCAGCAGTTTACGTCCGGCAGGGACGACCGGGGAGCTGTTTTTT. Its protein is CASSLRPAGTTGELFF.

A few counts support this clonotype. The J gene is TRBJ2-7, the V gene TRBV28; 7 nucleotides agree with TRBD2. The CDR3 contains 13 residues. Germline values: CDR1 MDHEN, CDR2 SYDVKM. Trimming removed 7 bases from V and 9 bases from J; junction bases left unmatched: 12. DNA for the CDR3: TGTGCCAGCACGTACGGGTCCCCGGGGGGGCAGTACTTC. Encoded protein: CASTYGSPGGQYF.

The J gene is TRBJ1-4, the V gene TRBV27, with TRBD1 matching over 7 bases. CDR3 length: 14 amino acids. V lost 4 bases to trimming and J lost 8 bases; unmatched junction nucleotides: 7. Germline V gene data show CDR1 as MNHEY and CDR2 as SMNVEV (reference sequence). As DNA, the CDR3 is TGTGCCAGCAGTTCTGACAGGGCCTGGGAAAAACTGTTTTTT. It codes for CASSSDRAWEKLFF.

This clonotype came up many times. The chain joins TRBV20-1 to TRBJ1-1; D remains ambiguous. Trimming took 2 bases from V and 1 from J, leaving 8 bases between them. The CDR3 has 13 amino acids. Germline CDR1 is DFQATT and CDR2 is SNEGSKA (reference sequence). This CDR3 is CSARIGKNTEAFF. Here the CDR3 DNA reads TGCAGTGCTAGAATAGGGAAGAACACTGAAGCTTTCTTT.

At least ten counts were recorded for this clonotype. CDR3: CASSLVGGGDQPQHF. The CDR3 DNA reads TGTGCCAGCAGTTTAGTTGGAGGGGGCGATCAGCCCCAGCATTTT. The chain carries TRBV12-3 or TRBV12-4 and TRBJ1-5; TRBD1 matches 7 bases. V was clipped by 1 base and J by 5 bases; unmatched bases: 5. The CDR3 is made up of 15 amino acids.

This clonotype was picked up a small number of times. The chain combines TRBV9 with TRBJ2-3; no clear D. V was clipped by 0 bases and J by 2 bases, with 13 bases between them. The germline V gene has CDR1 SGDLS and CDR2 YYNGEE. This CDR3 is built from 16 residues. CDR3 region: CASSVGGRNPTDTQYF. Here the CDR3 DNA reads TGTGCCAGCAGCGTAGGAGGCAGAAATCCCACAGATACGCAGTATTTT.

This clonotype was found many times. J is TRBJ1-2 and V is TRBV2; D uncertain. V dropped 3 bases and J dropped 10 bases, with 12 bases sitting between them. This CDR3 spans 12 amino acids. CDR1 SNHLY and CDR2 FYNNEI come from the germline V gene. CDR3 sequence (DNA): TGTGCCAGCAGTGACCCGCCAAGGGACTACACCTTC. It specifies CASSDPPRDYTF.

This clonotype was counted only a few times. A much larger clone lies one base from this, so it may be a read error. J is TRBJ1-4 and V is TRBV20-1; no clear D gene. CDR3 length equals 15 residues. CDR1 and CDR2 from the germline V gene are DFQATT and SNEGSKA (reference sequence). V was pared by 4 bases and J by 3 bases, with 15 bases between. CDR3 bases: TGCAGTGCTACGGTGAGAGGTGCGGCTAATGAAAAACTGTTTTTT. Protein: CSATVRGAANEKLFF.

The chain carries TRBV6-6 and TRBJ2-5, with D unresolved. Trimming cost V 0 bases and J 4 bases, with 12 bases left between them. The CDR3 is 15 amino acids. From germline, CDR1 is MNHNY and CDR2 SVGAGI (reference sequence). The CDR3 coding sequence is TGTGCCAGCAGTTACTCCGGCGGAACCGCAGAGACCCAGTACTTC. The encoded protein is CASSYSGGTAETQYF.

This clonotype was counted many times. This chain links TRBV3-1 with TRBJ2-5; D gene ambiguous. Trimming stripped 0 bases from V and 5 bases from J, with 13 bases between. CDR3 length: 15 amino acids. In germline, CDR1 is LGHDT, CDR2 YNNKEL (reference sequence). The CDR3 is CASSQDTARPETQYF. CDR3 DNA: TGTGCCAGCAGCCAAGATACGGCTAGGCCGGAGACCCAGTACTTC.